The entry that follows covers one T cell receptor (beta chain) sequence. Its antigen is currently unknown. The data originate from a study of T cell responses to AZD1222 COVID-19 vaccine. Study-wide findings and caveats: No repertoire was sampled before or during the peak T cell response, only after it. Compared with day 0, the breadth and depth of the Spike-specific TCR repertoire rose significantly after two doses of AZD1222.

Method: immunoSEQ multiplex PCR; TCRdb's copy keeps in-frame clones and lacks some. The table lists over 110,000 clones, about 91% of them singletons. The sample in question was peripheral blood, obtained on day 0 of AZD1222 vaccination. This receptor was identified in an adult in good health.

In DNA form, the CDR3 reads TGTGCCAGCAGCTCAGGATGGGCTGATACGCAGTATTTT. Translation: CASSSGWADTQYF. This rearrangement joins TRBV7-2 to TRBJ2-3; D is uncertain. The CDR3 runs to 13 residues. Trimming cost V 4 bases and J 6 bases, with 11 bases left between them. The V gene's germline CDR1 is SGHTA and CDR2 FQGNSA.